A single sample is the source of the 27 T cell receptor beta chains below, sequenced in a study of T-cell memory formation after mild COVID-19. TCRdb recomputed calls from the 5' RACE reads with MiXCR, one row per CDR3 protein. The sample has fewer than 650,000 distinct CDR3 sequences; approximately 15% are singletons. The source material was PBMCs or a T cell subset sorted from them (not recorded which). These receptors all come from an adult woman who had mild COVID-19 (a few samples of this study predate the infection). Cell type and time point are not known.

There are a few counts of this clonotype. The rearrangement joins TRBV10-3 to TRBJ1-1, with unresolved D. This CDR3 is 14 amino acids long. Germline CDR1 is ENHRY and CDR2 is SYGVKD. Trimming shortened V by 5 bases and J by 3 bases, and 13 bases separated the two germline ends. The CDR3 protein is CAISRHLGDTEAFF. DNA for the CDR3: TGTGCCATCAGTCGACACCTCGGAGACACTGAAGCTTTCTTT.

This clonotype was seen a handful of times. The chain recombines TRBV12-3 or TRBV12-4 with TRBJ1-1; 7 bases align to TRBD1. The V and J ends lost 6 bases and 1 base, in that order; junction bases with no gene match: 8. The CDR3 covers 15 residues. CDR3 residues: CASRGGAGQNTEAFF. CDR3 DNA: TGTGCCAGCAGAGGGGGCGCGGGGCAGAACACTGAAGCTTTCTTT.

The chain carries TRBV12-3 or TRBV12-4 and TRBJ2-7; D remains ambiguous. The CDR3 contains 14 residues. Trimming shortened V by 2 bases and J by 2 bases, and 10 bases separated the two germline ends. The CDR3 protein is CASSLIKGPYEQYF. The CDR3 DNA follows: TGTGCCAGCAGTTTAATTAAAGGGCCCTACGAGCAGTACTTC.

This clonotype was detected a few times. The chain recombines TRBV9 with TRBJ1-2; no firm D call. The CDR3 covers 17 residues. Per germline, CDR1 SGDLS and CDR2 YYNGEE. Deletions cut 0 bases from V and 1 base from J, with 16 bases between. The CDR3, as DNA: TGTGCCAGCAGCGTAGGGCCAGAATCCCCCATTAACTATGGCTACACCTTC. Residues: CASSVGPESPINYGYTF.

As DNA, the CDR3 is TGCAGCGTTGTCCTATCCAACCCGACTAGCGGGACGTGGGCGGATACGCAGTATTTT. It is translated as CSVVLSNPTSGTWADTQYF. This chain joins TRBV29-1 and TRBJ2-3; 11 bases map to TRBD2. This CDR3 is 19 amino acids long. Germline V gene data show CDR1 as SQVTM and CDR2 as ANQGSEA. V dropped 4 bases and J dropped 6; count of bases not matched to a gene: 21.

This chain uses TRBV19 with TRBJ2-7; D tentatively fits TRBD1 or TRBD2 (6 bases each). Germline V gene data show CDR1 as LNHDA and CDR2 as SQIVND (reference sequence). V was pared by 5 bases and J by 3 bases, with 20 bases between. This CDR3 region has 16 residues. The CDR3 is CASSPGRGGLGYEQYF. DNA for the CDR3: TGTGCCAGTAGTCCCGGGAGAGGGGGTCTCGGCTACGAGCAGTACTTC.

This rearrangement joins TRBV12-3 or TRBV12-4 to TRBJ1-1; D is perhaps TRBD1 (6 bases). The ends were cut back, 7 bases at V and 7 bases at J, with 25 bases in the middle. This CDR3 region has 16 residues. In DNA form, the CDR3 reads TGTGCCAGCAAACCCCCAATGGGGACACGCTCGATTGAAGCTTTCTTT. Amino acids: CASKPPMGTRSIEAFF.

The CDR3 coding sequence is TGTGCCAGCAGCCCAAACAGAATATGGCAGTTCTTC. Encoded protein: CASSPNRIWQFF. The genes are TRBV7-2 and TRBJ2-1, with D unclear. This CDR3 has 12 residues. Germline loops: CDR1 SGHTA, CDR2 FQGNSA. Trimming shortened V by 5 bases and J by 12 bases, and 14 bases separated the two germline ends.

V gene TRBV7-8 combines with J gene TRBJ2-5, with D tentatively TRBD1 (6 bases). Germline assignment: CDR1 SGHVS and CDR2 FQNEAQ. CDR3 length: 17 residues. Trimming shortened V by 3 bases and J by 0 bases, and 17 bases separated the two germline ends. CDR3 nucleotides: TGTGCCAGCAGCTTCATTCCGGACAGAGAAAACCAAGAGACCCAGTACTTC. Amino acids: CASSFIPDRENQETQYF.

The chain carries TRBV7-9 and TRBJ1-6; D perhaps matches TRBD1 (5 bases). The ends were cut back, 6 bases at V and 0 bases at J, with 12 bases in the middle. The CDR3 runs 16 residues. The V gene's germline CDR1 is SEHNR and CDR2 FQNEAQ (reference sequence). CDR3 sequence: CASSDSASSYNSPLHF. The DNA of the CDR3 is TGTGCCAGCAGTGACAGCGCGAGCTCCTATAATTCACCCCTCCACTTT.

The CDR3: CASSEIGVTEAFF. In nucleotides, the CDR3 is TGTGCCAGCAGTGAAATCGGGGTCACTGAAGCTTTCTTT. The V and J genes are TRBV6-4 and TRBJ1-1; D gene uncertain. V lost 3 bases and J 4 bases, leaving 9 bases between the germline ends. The CDR3 is 13 residues long. CDR1 is MRHNA and CDR2 is SNTAGT in the germline V gene.

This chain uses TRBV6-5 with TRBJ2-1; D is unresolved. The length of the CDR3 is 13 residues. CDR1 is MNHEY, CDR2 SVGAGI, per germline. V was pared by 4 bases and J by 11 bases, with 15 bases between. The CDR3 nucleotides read TGTGCCAGCAGTTCTCCCGTTGGCTACCAGCAGTTCTTC. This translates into CASSSPVGYQQFF.

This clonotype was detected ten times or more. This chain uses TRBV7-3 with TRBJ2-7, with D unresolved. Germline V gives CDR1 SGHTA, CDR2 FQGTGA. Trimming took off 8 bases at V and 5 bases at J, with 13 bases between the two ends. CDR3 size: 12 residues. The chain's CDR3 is CASYPSEDEQYF. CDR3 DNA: TGTGCCAGCTACCCCTCAGAGGACGAGCAGTACTTC.

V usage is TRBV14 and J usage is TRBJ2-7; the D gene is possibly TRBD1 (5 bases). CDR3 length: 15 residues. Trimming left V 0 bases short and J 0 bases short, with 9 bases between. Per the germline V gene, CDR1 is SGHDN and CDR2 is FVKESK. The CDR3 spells CASSQESGHSYEQYF. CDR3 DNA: TGTGCCAGCAGCCAAGAATCAGGGCACTCCTACGAGCAGTACTTC. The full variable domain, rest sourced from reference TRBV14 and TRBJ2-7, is EAGVTQFPSHSVIEKGQTVTLRCDPISGHDNLYWYRRVMGKEIKFLLHFVKESKQDESGMPNNRFLAERTGGTYSTLKVQPAELEDSGVYFCASSQESGHSYEQYFGPGTRLTVT.

CDR3 residues: CASSQGRTIPSDTQYF. The CDR3 bases are TGCGCCAGCAGCCAGGGAAGGACTATCCCCTCAGATACGCAGTATTTT. The chain has TRBV5-1 and TRBJ2-3; possibly TRBD2 for D (6 bases). Germline V gene sequence: CDR1 SGHRS, CDR2 YFSETQ. The ends were cut back, 4 bases at V and 4 bases at J, with 19 bases in the middle. The CDR3 runs 16 residues.

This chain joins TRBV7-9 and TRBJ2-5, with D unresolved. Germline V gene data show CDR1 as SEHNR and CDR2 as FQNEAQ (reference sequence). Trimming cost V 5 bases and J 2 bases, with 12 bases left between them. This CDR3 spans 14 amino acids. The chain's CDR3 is CASSVGLAQETQYF. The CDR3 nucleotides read TGTGCCAGCAGCGTAGGCTTGGCACAAGAGACCCAGTACTTC.

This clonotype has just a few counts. The CDR3 here is CASSLSSYYEQYF. CDR3 bases: TGCGCCAGCAGCTTGTCTAGCTACTACGAGCAGTACTTC. This chain links TRBV5-1 with TRBJ2-7; D possibly corresponds to TRBD2 (5 bases). Looked up from germline, CDR1 is SGHRS and CDR2 is YFSETQ. V was clipped by 1 base and J by 3 bases, with 8 bases between them. The CDR3 extends over 13 amino acids.

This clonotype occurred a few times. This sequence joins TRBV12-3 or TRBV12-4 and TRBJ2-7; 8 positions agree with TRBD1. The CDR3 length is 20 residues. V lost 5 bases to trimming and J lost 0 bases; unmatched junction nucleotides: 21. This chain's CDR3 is CASSPSRQGPIIFSSYEQYF. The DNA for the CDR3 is TGTGCCAGCAGTCCTTCCCGACAGGGGCCGATTATTTTTAGCTCCTACGAGCAGTACTTC.

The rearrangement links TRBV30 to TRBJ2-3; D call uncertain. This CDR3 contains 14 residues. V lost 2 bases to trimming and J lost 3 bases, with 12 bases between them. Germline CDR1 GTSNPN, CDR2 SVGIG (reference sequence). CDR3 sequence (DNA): TGTGCCTGGAGTATGGGGATGGGGACAGATACGCAGTATTTT. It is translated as CAWSMGMGTDTQYF.

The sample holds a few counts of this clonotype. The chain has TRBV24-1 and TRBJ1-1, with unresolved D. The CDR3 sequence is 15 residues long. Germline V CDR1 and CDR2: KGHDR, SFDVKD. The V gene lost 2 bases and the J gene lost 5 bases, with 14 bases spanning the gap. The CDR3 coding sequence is TGTGCCACCAGTGATTCTCGGAAAAGGGTGACTGAAGCTTTCTTT. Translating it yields CATSDSRKRVTEAFF.

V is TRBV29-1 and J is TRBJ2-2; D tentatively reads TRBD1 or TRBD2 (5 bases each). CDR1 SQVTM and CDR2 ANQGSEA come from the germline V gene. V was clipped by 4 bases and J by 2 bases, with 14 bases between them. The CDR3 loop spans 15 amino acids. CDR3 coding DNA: TGCAGCGTTGGTGGGGGAAGGGGAAACACCGGGGAGCTGTTTTTT. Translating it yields CSVGGGRGNTGELFF.

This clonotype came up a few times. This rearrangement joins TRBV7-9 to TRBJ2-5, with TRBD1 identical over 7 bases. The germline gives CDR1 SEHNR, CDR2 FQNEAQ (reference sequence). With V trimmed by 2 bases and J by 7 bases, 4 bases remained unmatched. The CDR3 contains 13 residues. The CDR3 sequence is CASSLTGVGTQYF. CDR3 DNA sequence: TGTGCCAGCAGCTTAACAGGGGTCGGGACCCAGTACTTC.

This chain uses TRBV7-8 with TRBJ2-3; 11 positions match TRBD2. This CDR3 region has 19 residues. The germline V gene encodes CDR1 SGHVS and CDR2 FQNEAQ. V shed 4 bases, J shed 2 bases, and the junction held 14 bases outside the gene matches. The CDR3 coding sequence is TGTGCCAGCAGCTACACCCCTGGCTGGACTAGCGGGTCCACAGATACGCAGTATTTT. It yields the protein CASSYTPGWTSGSTDTQYF.

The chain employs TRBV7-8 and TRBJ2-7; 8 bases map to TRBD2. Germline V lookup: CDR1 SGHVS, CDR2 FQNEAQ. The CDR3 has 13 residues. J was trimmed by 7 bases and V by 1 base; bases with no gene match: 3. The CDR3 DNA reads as TGTGCCAGCAGCTTAGGGACTAGCACGGAGCAGTACTTC. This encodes CASSLGTSTEQYF.

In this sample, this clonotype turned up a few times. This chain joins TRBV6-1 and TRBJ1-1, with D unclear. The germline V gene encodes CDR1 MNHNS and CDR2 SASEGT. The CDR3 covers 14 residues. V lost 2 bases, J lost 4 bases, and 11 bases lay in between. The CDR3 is CASSEQAMATEAFF. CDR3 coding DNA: TGTGCCAGCAGTGAACAAGCCATGGCCACTGAAGCTTTCTTT.

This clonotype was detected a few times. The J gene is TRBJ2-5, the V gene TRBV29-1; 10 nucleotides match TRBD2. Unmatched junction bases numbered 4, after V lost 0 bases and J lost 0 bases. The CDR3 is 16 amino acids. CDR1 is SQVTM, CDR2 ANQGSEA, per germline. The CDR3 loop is CSVEDQRGGYQETQYF. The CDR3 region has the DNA TGCAGCGTTGAAGATCAGCGGGGGGGCTACCAAGAGACCCAGTACTTC.

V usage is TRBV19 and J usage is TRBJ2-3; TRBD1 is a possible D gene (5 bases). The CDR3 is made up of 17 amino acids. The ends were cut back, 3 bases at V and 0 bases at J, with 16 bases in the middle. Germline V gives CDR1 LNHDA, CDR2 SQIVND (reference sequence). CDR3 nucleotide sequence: TGTGCCAGTAGTATGTCAGGGCGCCTCCTTAGCACAGATACGCAGTATTTT. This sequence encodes CASSMSGRLLSTDTQYF.